Listed here is a single T cell receptor (beta chain). Antigen specificity is unknown. Only in-frame clones appear in the TCRdb table, and some are missing; sequencing was by immunoSEQ multiplex PCR. Of under 350,000 clones listed, 80% to 90% are singletons. This sample was included in a study of cytomegalovirus exposure and HLA in healthy donors. Whole-study results and caveats: The majority of TCR sequences were rare, yet some public TCRs appeared in many donors. Within the approximately 110 validation repertoires, first-cohort TCR clusters tended to co-occur, according to a later analysis. In vitro checks showed that a few CMV-associated chains really do target CMV antigens. Accounts indicate the classifier identified cytomegalovirus status with strong specificity and sensitivity.

Germline lookup yields CDR1 MNHEY and CDR2 SMNVEV (reference sequence). The CDR3 sequence is 14 residues long. Trimming removed 6 bases at V and 1 base at J, with 10 bases between. The sequenced sample was PBMCs. This TCR was recovered from a young woman in good health and CMV-seronegative. This chain connects TRBV27 to TRBJ1-3, with D perhaps matching TRBD1 (6 bases). CDR3 sequence: CASRGGGSGNTIYF. The CDR3 coding sequence is TGTGCCAGCAGGGGAGGGGGGTCTGGAAACACCATATATTTT.